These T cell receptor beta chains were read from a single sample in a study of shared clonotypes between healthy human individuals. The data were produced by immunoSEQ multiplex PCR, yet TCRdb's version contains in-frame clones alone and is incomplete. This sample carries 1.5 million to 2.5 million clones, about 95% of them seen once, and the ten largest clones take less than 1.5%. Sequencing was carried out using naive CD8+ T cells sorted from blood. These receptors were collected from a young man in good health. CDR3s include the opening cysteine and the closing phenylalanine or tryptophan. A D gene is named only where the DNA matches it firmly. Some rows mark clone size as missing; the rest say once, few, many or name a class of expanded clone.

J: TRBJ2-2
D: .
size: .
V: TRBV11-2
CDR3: CASSFQRGFQTGELFF
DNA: TGTGCCAGCAGCTTCCAAAGGGGATTCCAAACCGGGGAGCTGTTTTTT

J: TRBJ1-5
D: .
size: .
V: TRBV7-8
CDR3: CASSSAPRPQHF
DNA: TGTGCCAGCAGCTCGGCCCCTCGGCCCCAGCATTTT

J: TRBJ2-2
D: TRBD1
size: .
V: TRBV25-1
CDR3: CATYSPGTENTGELFF
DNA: TGTGCCACCTACTCCCCCGGGACAGAGAACACCGGGGAGCTGTTTTTT

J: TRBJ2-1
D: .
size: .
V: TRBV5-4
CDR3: CASSSDYNEQFF
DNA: TGTGCCAGCAGCTCGGACTACAATGAGCAGTTCTTC

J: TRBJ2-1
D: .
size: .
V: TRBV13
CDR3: CASSLGRGNEQFF
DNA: TGTGCCAGCAGCTTAGGAAGGGGGAATGAGCAGTTCTTC

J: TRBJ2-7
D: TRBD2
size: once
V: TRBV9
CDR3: CASSVAGVAGDEQYF
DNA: TGTGCCAGCAGCGTAGCAGGGGTAGCGGGAGACGAGCAGTACTTC

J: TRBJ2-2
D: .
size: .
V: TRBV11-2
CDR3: CASSLLVDGELFF
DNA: TGTGCCAGCAGCTTACTCGTTGATGGGGAGCTGTTTTTT

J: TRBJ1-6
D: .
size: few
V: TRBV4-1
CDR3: CASSQVADNSPLHF
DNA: TGCGCCAGCAGCCAAGTGGCTGACAATTCACCCCTCCACTTT

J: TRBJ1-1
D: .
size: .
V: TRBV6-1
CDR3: CASRTSTGRTEAFF
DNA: TGTGCCAGCAGGACATCGACAGGACGGACTGAAGCTTTCTTT

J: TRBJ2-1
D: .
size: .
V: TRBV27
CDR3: CASSIFSSGLSYNEQFF
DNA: TGTGCCAGCAGTATCTTTTCAAGCGGGCTCTCCTACAATGAGCAGTTCTTC

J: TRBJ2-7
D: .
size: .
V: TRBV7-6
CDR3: CASSLASSSPYEQYF
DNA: TGTGCCAGCAGCTTAGCGTCTAGCTCCCCCTACGAGCAGTACTTC

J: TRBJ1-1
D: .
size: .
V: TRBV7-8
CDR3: CASSLQWPYEAFF
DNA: TGTGCCAGCAGCCTGCAATGGCCCTATGAAGCTTTCTTT

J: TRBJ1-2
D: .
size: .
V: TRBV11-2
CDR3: CASSWTTQDYGYTF
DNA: TGTGCCAGCAGCTGGACTACACAAGACTATGGCTACACCTTC

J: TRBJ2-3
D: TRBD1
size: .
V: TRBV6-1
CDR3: CASSDRDRVPDTQYF
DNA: TGTGCCAGCAGCGACCGGGACAGGGTCCCAGATACGCAGTATTTT

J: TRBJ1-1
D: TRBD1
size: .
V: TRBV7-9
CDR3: CASSLSGQGDTEAFF
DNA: TGTGCCAGCAGCTTGTCTGGACAGGGCGACACTGAAGCTTTCTTT

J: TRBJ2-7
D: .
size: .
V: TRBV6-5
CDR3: CASRPFGRLYEQYF
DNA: TGTGCCAGCAGGCCTTTCGGTCGGTTGTACGAGCAGTACTTC

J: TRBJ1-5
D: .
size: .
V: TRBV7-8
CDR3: CASSFYPGPNQPQHF
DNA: TGTGCCAGCAGTTTTTATCCCGGACCCAATCAGCCCCAGCATTTT

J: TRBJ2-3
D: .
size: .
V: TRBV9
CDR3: CASSVGTDGYSTDTQYF
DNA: TGTGCCAGCAGCGTGGGTACGGACGGCTATAGCACAGATACGCAGTATTTT

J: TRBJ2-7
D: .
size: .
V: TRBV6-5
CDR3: CASSYSIQGEDEQYF
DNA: TGTGCCAGCAGTTACTCAATACAGGGTGAGGACGAGCAGTACTTC

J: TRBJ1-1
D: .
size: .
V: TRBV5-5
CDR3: CASSLMEDTEAFF
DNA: TGTGCCAGCAGCTTGATGGAGGACACTGAAGCTTTCTTT

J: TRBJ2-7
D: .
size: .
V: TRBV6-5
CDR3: CASSYSSEGHEQYF
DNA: TGTGCCAGCAGTTACTCTTCAGAGGGCCACGAGCAGTACTTC

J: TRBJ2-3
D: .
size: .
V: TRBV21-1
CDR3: CASSKSRTSGGLVGSSTDTQYF
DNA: TGTGCCAGCAGCAAGAGTAGGACTAGCGGGGGTCTGGTGGGATCTAGCACAGATACGCAGTATTTT

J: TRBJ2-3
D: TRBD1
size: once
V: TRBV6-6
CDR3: CASSYVQGAKDTQYF
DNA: TGTGCCAGCAGTTACGTACAGGGGGCTAAAGATACGCAGTATTTT

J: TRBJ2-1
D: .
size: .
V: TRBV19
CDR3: CASSMDGAGEQFF
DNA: TGTGCCAGTAGTATGGACGGTGCGGGTGAGCAGTTCTTC

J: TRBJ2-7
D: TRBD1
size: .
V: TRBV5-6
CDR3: CASSGIGQGYEQYF
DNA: TGTGCCAGCAGCGGAATCGGACAGGGCTACGAGCAGTACTTC

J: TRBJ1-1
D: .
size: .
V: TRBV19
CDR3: CASRYGSGREAFF
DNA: TGTGCCAGTAGGTATGGGAGCGGACGTGAAGCTTTCTTT

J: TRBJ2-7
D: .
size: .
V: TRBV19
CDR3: CASSPGISYEQYF
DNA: TGTGCCAGTAGTCCAGGGATTTCCTACGAGCAGTACTTC

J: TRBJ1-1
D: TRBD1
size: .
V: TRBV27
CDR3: CASSSRTGRTEAFF
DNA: TGTGCCAGCAGTTCCCGGACAGGGAGAACTGAAGCTTTCTTT

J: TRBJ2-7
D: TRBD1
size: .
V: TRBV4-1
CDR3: CASSQDPGTGLEQYF
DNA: TGCGCCAGCAGCCAAGATCCAGGGACAGGGTTGGAGCAGTACTTC

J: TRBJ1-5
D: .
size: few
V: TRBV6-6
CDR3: CASSPGSQPQHF
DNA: TGTGCCAGCAGCCCCGGTAGTCAGCCCCAGCATTTT

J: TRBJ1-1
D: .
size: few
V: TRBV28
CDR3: CASSFGENTEAFF
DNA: TGTGCCAGCAGTTTCGGAGAGAACACTGAAGCTTTCTTT

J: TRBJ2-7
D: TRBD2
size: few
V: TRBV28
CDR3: CASRPSGRYEQYF
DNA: TGTGCCAGCAGACCTAGCGGGAGGTACGAGCAGTACTTC

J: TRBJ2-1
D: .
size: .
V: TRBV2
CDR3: CASIPPSGRNEQFF
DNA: TGTGCCAGCATTCCGCCTTCTGGGAGGAATGAGCAGTTCTTC

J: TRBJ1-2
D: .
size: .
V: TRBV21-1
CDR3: CASSPGRNYGYTF
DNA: TGTGCCAGCTCACCGGGACGGAACTATGGCTACACCTTC

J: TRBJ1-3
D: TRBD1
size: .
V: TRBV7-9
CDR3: CASSVNTGGDGNTIYF
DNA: TGTGCCAGCAGCGTAAATACAGGGGGTGATGGAAACACCATATATTTT

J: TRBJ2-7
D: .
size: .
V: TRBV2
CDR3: CASSEGAGNTYEQYF
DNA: TGTGCCAGCAGTGAAGGGGCAGGGAACACCTACGAGCAGTACTTC

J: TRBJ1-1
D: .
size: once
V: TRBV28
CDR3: CASSLWDSFALNTEAFF
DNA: TGTGCCAGCAGTTTATGGGACAGCTTCGCGTTGAACACTGAAGCTTTCTTT

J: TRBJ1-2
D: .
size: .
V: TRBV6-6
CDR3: CASSHVEQYFYGYTF
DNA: TGTGCCAGCAGTCATGTGGAACAGTACTTCTATGGCTACACCTTC

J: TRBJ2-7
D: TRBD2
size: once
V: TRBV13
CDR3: CASSPFRVGASSGSTYEQYF
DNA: TGTGCCAGCAGCCCGTTCAGGGTTGGGGCTTCGAGCGGGAGTACCTACGAGCAGTACTTC

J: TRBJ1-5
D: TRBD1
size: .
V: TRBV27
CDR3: CASSLLPDRANQPQHF
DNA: TGTGCCAGCAGTTTATTACCCGACAGGGCAAATCAGCCCCAGCATTTT

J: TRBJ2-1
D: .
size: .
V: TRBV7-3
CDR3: CASSFDSYNEQFF
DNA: TGTGCCAGCAGCTTCGATAGCTACAATGAGCAGTTCTTC

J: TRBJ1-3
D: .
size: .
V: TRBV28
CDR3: CASSLQASGNTIYF
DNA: TGTGCCAGCAGTCTACAGGCCTCTGGAAACACCATATATTTT

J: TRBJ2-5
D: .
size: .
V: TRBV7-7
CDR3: CASSLTLDDQETQYF
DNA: TGTGCTAGCAGCTTAACCCTAGACGACCAAGAGACCCAGTACTTC

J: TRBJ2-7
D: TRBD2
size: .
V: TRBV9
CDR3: CASSASGGASHEQYF
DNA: TGTGCCAGCAGCGCCAGCGGGGGGGCCTCCCACGAGCAGTACTTC

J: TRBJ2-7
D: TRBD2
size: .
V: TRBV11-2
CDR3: CASSLGASGYSYEQYF
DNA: TGTGCCAGCAGCTTAGGGGCTAGCGGGTACTCCTACGAGCAGTACTTC

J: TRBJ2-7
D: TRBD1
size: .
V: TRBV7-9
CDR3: CASSLRQGSPYEQYF
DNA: TGTGCCAGCAGCTTACGACAGGGATCCCCCTACGAGCAGTACTTC

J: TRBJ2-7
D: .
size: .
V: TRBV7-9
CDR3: CASSLVGMGRGYEQYF
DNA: TGTGCCAGCAGCTTAGTCGGCATGGGCAGGGGCTACGAGCAGTACTTC

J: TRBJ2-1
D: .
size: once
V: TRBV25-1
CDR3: CASSELALGAPGDNEQFF
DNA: TGTGCCAGCAGTGAATTGGCCCTGGGGGCCCCTGGGGACAATGAGCAGTTCTTC

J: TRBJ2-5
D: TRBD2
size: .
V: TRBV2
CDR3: CASSETSGGGETQYF
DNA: TGTGCCAGCAGTGAAACTAGCGGGGGTGGGGAGACCCAGTACTTC

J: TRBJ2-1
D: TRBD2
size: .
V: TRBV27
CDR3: CASRSGTSGSLSSYNEQFF
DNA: TGTGCCAGCCGTTCCGGGACTAGCGGGAGCTTAAGCTCCTACAATGAGCAGTTCTTC

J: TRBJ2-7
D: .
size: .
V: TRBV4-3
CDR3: CASSQASGYEQYF
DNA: TGCGCCAGCAGCCAAGCCTCAGGGTACGAGCAGTACTTC

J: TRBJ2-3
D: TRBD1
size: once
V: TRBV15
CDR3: CATSRLQGLNPDTQYF
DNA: TGTGCCACCAGCAGATTACAGGGGCTCAACCCAGATACGCAGTATTTT

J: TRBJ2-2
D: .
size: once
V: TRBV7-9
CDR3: CASSVENTGELFF
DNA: TGTGCCAGCAGCGTAGAAAACACCGGGGAGCTGTTTTTT

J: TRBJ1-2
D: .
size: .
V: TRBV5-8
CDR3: CARPGLDYTF
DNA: TGTGCCAGACCAGGACTTGACTACACCTTC

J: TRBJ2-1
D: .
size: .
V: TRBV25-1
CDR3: CASTPPEGGLYNEQFF
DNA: TGTGCCAGCACGCCGCCAGAGGGAGGTCTTTACAATGAGCAGTTCTTC

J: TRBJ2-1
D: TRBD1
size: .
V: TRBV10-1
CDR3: CASSESEWTGYNEQFF
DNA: TGCGCCAGCAGTGAGTCGGAGTGGACAGGCTACAATGAGCAGTTCTTC

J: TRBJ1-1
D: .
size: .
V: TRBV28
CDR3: CASSLIAGGEAFF
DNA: TGTGCCAGCAGTTTAATAGCCGGGGGTGAAGCTTTCTTT

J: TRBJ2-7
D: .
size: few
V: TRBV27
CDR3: CASSYPGESTKQYF
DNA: TGTGCCAGCAGTTACCCAGGGGAATCTACGAAGCAGTACTTC

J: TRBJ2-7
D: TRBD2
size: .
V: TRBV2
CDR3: CASKRPLAGDLYEQYF
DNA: TGTGCCAGCAAGAGACCCCTAGCGGGGGACCTCTACGAGCAGTACTTC